This TCR beta chain is drawn from a study of shared clonotypes between healthy human individuals. Germline CDR1 is MNHEY and CDR2 is SMNVEV (reference sequence). Trimming at V came to 6 bases and at J to 0 bases, leaving 10 bases not matched to a gene. The CDR3 has 18 residues. Data came from immunoSEQ multiplex PCR; TCRdb stores just in-frame clones and leaves some out. The profile shows about 1 million clones, around four fifths of them singletons. The sequence derives from a man between 18 and 35 years old in good health. V gene TRBV27 combines with J gene TRBJ2-4; TRBD2 matches at 11 bases. The sequencing sample was made of memory CD4+ T cells sorted from blood. Subset specified: CD45RA-negative fraction. The CDR3 coding sequence is TGTGCCAGCAGACCGGGACTAGCGGAACTACTAGCCAAAAACATTCAGTACTTC. Protein: CASRPGLAELLAKNIQYF.